This entry lists 32 T cell receptor beta chains sequenced from one sample in a study of CD8 T cells in ankylosing spondylitis. TCRdb re-derived calls from the 5' RACE reads in MiXCR, one entry per CDR3 protein. The profile covers some 300,000 distinct CDR3 sequences, with less than 25% appearing a single time and approximately 3.7% taken by the ten largest. Sequencing input: blood, either unsorted or a sorted T cell fraction (not recorded which). Receptors originate from a female donor with ankylosing spondylitis or in good health (not recorded which).

The CDR3 sequence is CASSPPGRALSSANYGYTF. The CDR3 bases are TGTGCCAGCAGCCCCCCGGGCCGGGCCTTATCCTCAGCTAACTATGGCTACACCTTC. The rearrangement joins TRBV3-1 to TRBJ1-2, with D unclear. Germline V gene data show CDR1 as LGHDT and CDR2 as YNNKEL (reference sequence). V lost 4 bases and J 0 bases, leaving 24 bases between the germline ends. This CDR3 has 19 residues.

V gene TRBV28 combines with J gene TRBJ2-1, with 10 positions matching TRBD2. Germline-derived CDR1 and CDR2 are MDHEN and SYDVKM. Unmatched junction bases numbered 7, after V lost 7 bases and J lost 1 base. The CDR3 loop spans 16 amino acids. The CDR3 DNA sequence: TGTGCCAGCACCTCTAGCGGGAGTAGTTCCTACAATGAGCAGTTCTTC. It specifies CASTSSGSSSYNEQFF.

The table lists this clonotype with a few counts. The chain employs TRBV11-2 and TRBJ2-1; D may be TRBD1 (6 bases). The germline V and J ends were trimmed by 7 bases and 6 bases, with 13 bases remaining between them. CDR1 and CDR2 (germline): SGHAT, FQNNGV. The CDR3 runs 13 residues. The CDR3 sequence: CASNYLRGNEQFF. The CDR3 coding sequence is TGTGCCAGCAACTACCTCAGGGGCAATGAGCAGTTCTTC.

This clonotype occurred many times. The chain is built from TRBV29-1 and TRBJ2-5; D is uncertain. Germline V gene sequence: CDR1 SQVTM, CDR2 ANQGSEA. V was pared by 5 bases and J by 4 bases, with 5 bases between. The length of the CDR3 is 10 residues. The chain's CDR3 is CSVLVETQYF. In nucleotides, the CDR3 is TGCAGCGTTTTAGTAGAGACCCAGTACTTC.

In its sample, this clonotype was seen a few times. The chain joins TRBV20-1 to TRBJ2-7, with D hard to call. The CDR3 spans 12 residues. Between the trimmed V and J ends, which lost 1 base and 6 bases, there was a span of 10 bases. CDR1 is DFQATT and CDR2 is SNEGSKA in the germline V gene (reference sequence). CDR3 loop: CSARVSGREQYF. Here the CDR3 DNA reads TGCAGTGCTAGAGTGTCAGGTCGCGAGCAGTACTTC.

The J gene is TRBJ2-7, the V gene TRBV10-2; D might be TRBD2 (6 bases). From germline, CDR1 is WSHSY and CDR2 SAAADI. The CDR3 is made up of 16 amino acids. The V end lost 6 bases, the J end lost 3 bases, and 21 bases lay between the germline ends. In nucleotides, the CDR3 is TGCGCCAGCAGGCCCGAAGCTCGTTTGCGGGACTACGAGCAGTACTTC. This translates into CASRPEARLRDYEQYF.

The chain employs TRBV3-1 and TRBJ1-5, with TRBD1 as a possible D gene (5 bases). The V gene lost 5 bases and the J gene lost 6 bases, with 14 bases spanning the gap. Germline V lookup: CDR1 LGHDT, CDR2 YNNKEL (reference sequence). This CDR3 is built from 14 residues. The CDR3 spells CASSTEQGVQPQHF. DNA for the CDR3: TGTGCCAGCAGCACCGAGCAGGGCGTTCAGCCCCAGCATTTT.

The chain couples TRBV5-6 to TRBJ1-1; D is uncertain. Germline V lookup: CDR1 SGHDT, CDR2 YYEEEE. Trimming removed 0 bases at V and 3 bases at J, with 6 bases between. The CDR3 covers 13 residues. CDR3 sequence (DNA): TGTGCCAGCAGCTTGGGAGTTTACACTGAAGCTTTCTTT. Translating it yields CASSLGVYTEAFF.

This clonotype was detected a few times. In nucleotides, the CDR3 is TGTGCCAGCAGCCTACAGCTTGAATACGAGCAGTACTTC. This codes for CASSLQLEYEQYF. The V gene is TRBV14, the J gene TRBJ2-7; D not resolved. Germline V gives CDR1 SGHDN, CDR2 FVKESK. The ends were cut back, 4 bases at V and 4 bases at J, with 11 bases in the middle. The CDR3 totals 13 residues.

This rearrangement joins TRBV29-1 to TRBJ2-3, with 7 bases fitting TRBD2. The CDR3 consists of 16 residues. CDR1 and CDR2 (germline): SQVTM, ANQGSEA. J lost 2 bases, V lost 4 bases, and 12 bases had no gene match. CDR3 nucleotides: TGCAGCGTTGGAACCAAACCGGGACTATCCACAGATACGCAGTATTTT. It translates to CSVGTKPGLSTDTQYF.

This clonotype turned up a few times. CDR3 residues: CASSLVGGLYYEQYF. The CDR3 DNA is TGTGCCAGCAGCTTAGTTGGCGGACTCTACTACGAGCAGTACTTC. The rearrangement uses TRBV7-9 and TRBJ2-7, with TRBD2 as a possible D gene (5 bases). Germline V CDR1 and CDR2: SEHNR, FQNEAQ (reference sequence). Trimming left V 1 base short and J 3 bases short, with 13 bases between. CDR3 length equals 15 residues. Based on the CDR3 plus reference TRBV7-9 and TRBJ2-7, the full variable domain is DTGVSQNPRHKITKRGQNVTFRCDPISEHNRLYWYRQTLGQGPEFLTYFQNEAQLEKSRLLSDRFSAERPKGSFSTLEIQRTEQGDSAMYLCASSLVGGLYYEQYFGPGTRLTVT.

This clonotype was seen ten or more times. The V and J genes are TRBV5-5 and TRBJ2-5; tentatively, D is TRBD1 (6 bases). Germline loops: CDR1 SGHKS, CDR2 YYEKEE (reference sequence). V was trimmed by 0 bases and J by 1 base, leaving 7 bases between them. The CDR3 is 14 residues long. Here the CDR3 DNA reads TGTGCCAGCAGCTTGGGGACAGTCCAAGAGACCCAGTACTTC. This gives the protein CASSLGTVQETQYF. The entire variable domain, with the rest obtained from reference TRBV5-5 and TRBJ2-5, is as follows: DAGVTQSPTHLIKTRGQQVTLRCSPISGHKSVSWYQQVLGQGPQFIFQYYEKEERGRGNFPDRFSARQFPNYSSELNVNALLLGDSALYLCASSLGTVQETQYFGPGTRLLVL.

This clonotype came up a few times. The chain combines TRBV27 with TRBJ2-7, with D perhaps TRBD1 or TRBD2 (5 bases each). The CDR3 totals 15 residues. V shed 5 bases and J shed 3 bases, with 17 bases lying between them. Germline V lookup: CDR1 MNHEY, CDR2 SMNVEV (reference sequence). In DNA form, the CDR3 reads TGTGCCAGCAGTCCCGACCGGGACGGTGGCTACGAGCAGTACTTC. Amino acid sequence: CASSPDRDGGYEQYF.

The V gene is TRBV10-1, the J gene TRBJ2-1, with D possibly being TRBD1 or TRBD2 (5 bases each). Looked up from germline, CDR1 is WNHNN and CDR2 is SYGVQD (reference sequence). Trimming pared 3 bases from V and 0 bases from J, leaving 9 bases between. This CDR3 is built from 15 residues. The CDR3 region has the DNA TGCGCCAGCAGTGAAGCAGGGAGCTCCTACAATGAGCAGTTCTTC. It specifies CASSEAGSSYNEQFF.

There are a few counts of this clonotype. This sequence joins TRBV28 and TRBJ2-6; tentative D call: TRBD2 (5 bases). Germline values: CDR1 MDHEN, CDR2 SYDVKM. V shed 7 bases and J shed 2 bases, with 12 bases lying between them. The CDR3 sequence is 15 residues long. CDR3 region: CASTSRGAGANVLTF. Here the CDR3 DNA reads TGTGCCAGCACCTCCCGGGGTGCTGGGGCCAACGTCCTGACTTTC.

This clonotype was seen more than once but under ten times. The V and J genes are TRBV5-1 and TRBJ2-7, with 9 bases aligning to TRBD2. V shed 0 bases and J 0 bases; nucleotides not matched to a gene: 7. The CDR3 is made up of 17 amino acids. The germline gives CDR1 SGHRS, CDR2 YFSETQ. The CDR3 DNA follows: TGCGCCAGCAGCTTGGCCCGGCGGGAGGGCATCTCCTACGAGCAGTACTTC. Protein: CASSLARREGISYEQYF.

Ten or more counts support this clonotype. This rearrangement joins TRBV12-3 or TRBV12-4 to TRBJ2-7; no reliable D call. Trimming stripped 6 bases from V and 5 bases from J, with 20 bases between. This CDR3 contains 15 residues. The CDR3 DNA reads TGTGCCAGCAGCGCGGCCCTAGTGGGTAGAGACGAGCAGTACTTC. Its translation: CASSAALVGRDEQYF.

This clonotype occurred a few times. The rearrangement joins TRBV11-3 to TRBJ1-4; D remains unclear. The V gene lost 6 bases and the J gene lost 0 bases, with 5 bases spanning the gap. The CDR3 has 13 amino acids. Germline-derived CDR1 and CDR2 are SGHNT and YENEEA. This chain's CDR3 is CASSKTTNEKLFF. The CDR3 nucleotides read TGTGCCAGCAGTAAAACAACTAATGAAAAACTGTTTTTT.

The chain recombines TRBV7-2 with TRBJ2-1; 9 bases map to TRBD2. The CDR3 totals 13 residues. From germline, CDR1 is SGHTA and CDR2 FQGNSA. The V and J ends lost 8 bases and 10 bases, in that order; junction bases with no gene match: 9. For the CDR3, the DNA is TGTGCCAGCCAAGTCGGCGGGAGGGGGGAGCAGTTCTTC. Translated, it gives CASQVGGRGEQFF.

This clonotype was recorded a few times. The chain is built from TRBV12-3 or TRBV12-4 and TRBJ1-1; D possibly corresponds to TRBD1 (6 bases). The CDR3 has 16 amino acids. The V and J ends lost 5 bases and 1 base respectively, with 17 bases between them. CDR3 DNA sequence: TGTGCCAGCAGTCGACAGGCGGTGAGTGGGAACACTGAAGCTTTCTTT. Translated: CASSRQAVSGNTEAFF.

This clonotype was found a few times. V is TRBV20-1 and J is TRBJ2-2, with D tentatively TRBD1 or TRBD2 (5 bases each). Per germline, CDR1 DFQATT and CDR2 SNEGSKA (reference sequence). V lost 3 bases and J 3 bases, leaving 8 bases between the germline ends. The CDR3 has 13 residues. This CDR3 reads CSASGTYTGELFF. CDR3 nucleotide sequence: TGCAGTGCTAGCGGGACGTACACCGGGGAGCTGTTTTTT.

Relative to its sample, this clonotype is medium-sized (0.01 to 0.1%). The chain has TRBV7-2 and TRBJ2-2; the match to TRBD2 covers 7 bases. CDR3 length: 14 amino acids. V dropped 3 bases and J dropped 5; count of bases not matched to a gene: 3. Germline V gene sequence: CDR1 SGHTA, CDR2 FQGNSA. The CDR3 is CASSLGLITGELFF. The CDR3 DNA follows: TGTGCCAGCAGCTTGGGACTAATAACCGGGGAGCTGTTTTTT.

A few counts support this clonotype. The rearrangement links TRBV20-1 to TRBJ2-1, with 10 bases that match TRBD2. Germline-derived CDR1 and CDR2 are DFQATT and SNEGSKA (reference sequence). CDR3 length equals 16 residues. J was trimmed by 7 bases and V by 6 bases; bases with no gene match: 15. The CDR3 here is CSAPVLGVAGGNEQFF. The CDR3 DNA follows: TGCAGTGCCCCTGTGCTTGGGGTAGCGGGAGGAAATGAGCAGTTCTTC.

This clonotype showed up just a few times. The genes are TRBV11-1 and TRBJ2-6; 7 bases agree with TRBD1. The CDR3 length is 21 residues. The germline gives CDR1 SGHAT, CDR2 FQDESV (reference sequence). V gave up 5 bases and J gave up 1 base; unmatched junction bases: 20. CDR3 DNA sequence: TGTGCCAGCAGCCTAAGTAGGACAGGCGGCCTTATTCCGTCTGGGGCCAACGTCCTGACTTTC. This encodes CASSLSRTGGLIPSGANVLTF.

The chain couples TRBV5-6 to TRBJ2-1; 7 positions agree with TRBD2. Germline V gene lookup returns CDR1 SGHDT and CDR2 YYEEEE. The V segment lost 4 bases and the J segment 2 bases; nucleotides outside the gene matches: 15. The CDR3 spans 18 residues. In nucleotides, the CDR3 is TGTGCCAGCAGCCGGCACCTTGGGGGGGAGGTTCCCTACAATGAGCAGTTCTTC. Protein: CASSRHLGGEVPYNEQFF.

The V and J genes are TRBV19 and TRBJ2-3; the D is unclear. Germline assignment: CDR1 LNHDA and CDR2 SQIVND (reference sequence). V lost 7 bases and J 4 bases, leaving 15 bases between the germline ends. This CDR3 spans 14 amino acids. The CDR3 sequence: CASTLHGLADTQYF. Written as DNA, the CDR3 is TGTGCCAGTACGCTGCATGGTTTGGCAGATACGCAGTATTTT.

The chain recombines TRBV12-3 or TRBV12-4 with TRBJ2-2; 9 nucleotides match TRBD1. This CDR3 comprises 14 residues. Trimming took 6 bases from V and 4 from J; bases not matched to a gene: 3. In nucleotides, the CDR3 is TGTGCCAGCAGGGGACAGGGCGTCACCGGGGAGCTGTTTTTT. Translated: CASRGQGVTGELFF.

V usage is TRBV10-3 and J usage is TRBJ2-2, with 7 nucleotides matching TRBD2. Looked up from germline, CDR1 is ENHRY and CDR2 is SYGVKD. J gave up 0 bases and V 3 bases, and 1 base lay outside the gene matches. The CDR3 contains 15 residues. The CDR3 nucleotides read TGTGCCATCAGTGACGGACTAGCGAACACCGGGGAGCTGTTTTTT. It is translated as CAISDGLANTGELFF.

V gene TRBV7-2 combines with J gene TRBJ2-3; D is ambiguous. Germline V gene data show CDR1 as SGHTA and CDR2 as FQGNSA. The CDR3 covers 12 residues. V was trimmed by 1 base and J by 5 bases, leaving 4 bases between them. The CDR3 nucleotides are TGTGCCAGCAGCTTAGATATAGATACGCAGTATTTT. This translates into CASSLDIDTQYF.

The CDR3 bases are TGTGCCAGCAGTGGGGAGGCGGGAGTGAGCGAGCAGTACTTC. Amino acid sequence: CASSGEAGVSEQYF. The chain couples TRBV2 to TRBJ2-7, with TRBD2 identical over 7 bases. This CDR3 is built from 14 residues. J lost 6 bases, V lost 4 bases, and 9 bases had no gene match. Germline V lookup: CDR1 SNHLY, CDR2 FYNNEI.

V is TRBV6-5 and J is TRBJ1-3; D is unclear. The CDR3 contains 14 residues. V was shortened by 0 bases and J by 2 bases, with 5 bases between the two germline ends. Germline-derived CDR1 and CDR2 are MNHEY and SVGAGI. CDR3 loop: CASSYSNAGNTIYF. The CDR3 DNA sequence: TGTGCCAGCAGTTACTCGAACGCTGGAAACACCATATATTTT.

V is TRBV15 and J is TRBJ2-3, with D possibly matching TRBD2 (6 bases). CDR1 and CDR2 (germline): LNHNV, YYDKDF (reference sequence). The CDR3 runs 15 residues. The ends were cut back, 4 bases at V and 3 bases at J, with 14 bases in the middle. Written as DNA, the CDR3 is TGTGCCACCAGCATTAGCGGAGTGAGGACAGATACGCAGTATTTT. Amino acids: CATSISGVRTDTQYF. Drawing the rest from reference TRBV15 and TRBJ2-3, the complete variable domain is DAMVIQNPRYQVTQFGKPVTLSCSQTLNHNVMYWYQQKSSQAPKLLFHYYDKDFNNEADTPDNFQSRRPNTSFCFLDIRSPGLGDTAMYLCATSISGVRTDTQYFGPGTRLTVL.